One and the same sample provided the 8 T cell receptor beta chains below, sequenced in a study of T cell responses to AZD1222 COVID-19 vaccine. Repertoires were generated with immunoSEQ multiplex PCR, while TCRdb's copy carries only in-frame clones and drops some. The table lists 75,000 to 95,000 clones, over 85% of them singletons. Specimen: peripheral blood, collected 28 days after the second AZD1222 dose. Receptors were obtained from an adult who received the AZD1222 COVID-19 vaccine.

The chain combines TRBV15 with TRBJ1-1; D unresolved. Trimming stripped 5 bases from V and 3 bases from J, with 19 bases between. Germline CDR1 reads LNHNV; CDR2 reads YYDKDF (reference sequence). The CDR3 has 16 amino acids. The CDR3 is CATSDPSGGMHTEAFF. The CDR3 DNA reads TGTGCCACCAGCGACCCTTCAGGAGGGATGCACACTGAAGCTTTCTTT.

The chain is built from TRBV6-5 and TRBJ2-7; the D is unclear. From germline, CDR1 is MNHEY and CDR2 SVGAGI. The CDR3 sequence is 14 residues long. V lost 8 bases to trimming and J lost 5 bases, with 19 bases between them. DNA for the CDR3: TGTGCCAGCTTCGGAGACAAAGTGCTAGACGAGCAGTACGTC. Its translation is CASFGDKVLDEQYV.

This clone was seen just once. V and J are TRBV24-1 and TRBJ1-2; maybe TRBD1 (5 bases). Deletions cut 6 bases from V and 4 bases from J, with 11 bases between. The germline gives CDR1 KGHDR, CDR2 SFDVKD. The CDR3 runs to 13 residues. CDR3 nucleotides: TGTGCCACCAGTCAGGGAAGTTTCTATGGCTACACCTTC. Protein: CATSQGSFYGYTF.

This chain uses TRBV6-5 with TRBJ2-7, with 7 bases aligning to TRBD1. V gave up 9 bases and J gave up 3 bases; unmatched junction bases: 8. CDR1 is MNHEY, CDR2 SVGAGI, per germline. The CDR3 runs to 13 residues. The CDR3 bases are TGTGCCAGGTGCGGACCAGGGGGCTACGAGCAGTACTTC. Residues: CARCGPGGYEQYF.

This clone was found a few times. In nucleotides, the CDR3 is TGTGCCATCACGGACAGCGGAAAGGACTATGGCTACACCTTC. Translated, it gives CAITDSGKDYGYTF. The chain couples TRBV10-3 to TRBJ1-2; tentative D call: TRBD1 (6 bases). Germline V lookup: CDR1 ENHRY, CDR2 SYGVKD. The CDR3 spans 14 residues. Trimming left V 7 bases short and J 3 bases short, with 15 bases between.

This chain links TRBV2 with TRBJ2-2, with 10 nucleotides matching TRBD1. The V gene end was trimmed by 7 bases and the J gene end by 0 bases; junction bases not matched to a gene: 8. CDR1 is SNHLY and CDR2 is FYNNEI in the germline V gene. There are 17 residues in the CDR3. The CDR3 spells CASNLPGTGANTGELFF. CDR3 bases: TGTGCCAGCAATCTCCCCGGGACAGGGGCGAACACCGGGGAGCTGTTTTTT.

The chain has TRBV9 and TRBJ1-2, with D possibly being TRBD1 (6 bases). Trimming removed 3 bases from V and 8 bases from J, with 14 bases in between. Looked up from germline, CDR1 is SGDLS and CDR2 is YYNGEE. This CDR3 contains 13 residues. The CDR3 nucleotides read TGTGCCAGCAGCGAGGGGGGGAGAGAGGGCTACACCTTC. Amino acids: CASSEGGREGYTF.

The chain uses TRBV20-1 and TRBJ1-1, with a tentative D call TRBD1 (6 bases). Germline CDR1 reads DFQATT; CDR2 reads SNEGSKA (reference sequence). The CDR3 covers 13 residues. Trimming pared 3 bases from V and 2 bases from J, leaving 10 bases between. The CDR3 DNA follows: TGCAGTGCTAGTCGGGACATCAACACTGAAGCTTTCTTT. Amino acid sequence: CSASRDINTEAFF.